This is a list of T cell receptor beta chains from one sample in a study of CD4 T cells in relation to SARS-CoV-2 and coronaviruses. Here immunoSEQ multiplex PCR was the method, and the copy in TCRdb shows in-frame clones only, minus some. Here the sample spans about 37,000 clones, around 89% being singletons. Specimen: memory CD4+ T cells from PBMCs. All receptors come from an adult with COVID-19. CDR3s include the opening cysteine and the closing phenylalanine or tryptophan. The D gene is left open where the match is weak. The size entry is marked missing in some rows and otherwise reads once, few, many or a size class.

clone_size: -
v_call: TRBV19
j_call: TRBJ2-5
d_call: -
cdr3_aa: CASRSGQETQYF
cdr3_nt: TGTGCCAGTAGGTCCGGGCAAGAGACCCAGTACTTC

clone_size: -
v_call: TRBV7-2
j_call: TRBJ2-7
d_call: TRBD1
cdr3_aa: CASSLGGLGTGASEQYF
cdr3_nt: TGTGCCAGCAGCTTAGGGGGCTTGGGGACAGGTGCGTCAGAGCAGTACTTC

clone_size: few
v_call: TRBV6-4
j_call: TRBJ2-1
d_call: TRBD2
cdr3_aa: CATGLAGYNEQFF
cdr3_nt: TGTGCCACAGGACTAGCGGGGTACAATGAGCAGTTCTTC

clone_size: -
v_call: TRBV28
j_call: TRBJ2-7
d_call: -
cdr3_aa: CASSGAYEQYF
cdr3_nt: TGTGCCAGCAGCGGGGCCTACGAGCAGTACTTC

clone_size: -
v_call: TRBV3-1/TRBV3-2
j_call: TRBJ1-4
d_call: -
cdr3_aa: CASSQGTENEKLFF
cdr3_nt: TGTGCCAGCAGCCAAGGGACTGAGAATGAAAAACTGTTTTTT

clone_size: -
v_call: TRBV7-2
j_call: TRBJ2-5
d_call: -
cdr3_aa: CASSREMGETQYF
cdr3_nt: TGTGCCAGCAGCCGAGAAATGGGGGAGACCCAGTACTTC

clone_size: -
v_call: TRBV10-3
j_call: TRBJ1-1
d_call: -
cdr3_aa: CAISEWGAQNTEAFF
cdr3_nt: TGTGCCATCAGTGAATGGGGGGCCCAGAACACTGAAGCTTTCTTT

clone_size: -
v_call: TRBV30
j_call: TRBJ2-6
d_call: TRBD1
cdr3_aa: CAWSPPRDRPSSPGANVLTF
cdr3_nt: TGTGCCTGGAGTCCGCCCCGGGACAGGCCCAGTAGTCCTGGGGCCAACGTCCTGACTTTC

clone_size: few
v_call: TRBV7-9
j_call: TRBJ1-1
d_call: TRBD1
cdr3_aa: CASTQDRGNTEAFF
cdr3_nt: TGTGCCAGCACTCAGGACAGGGGGAACACTGAAGCTTTCTTT

clone_size: -
v_call: TRBV5-4
j_call: TRBJ2-1
d_call: -
cdr3_aa: CASAVKGSYNEQFF
cdr3_nt: TGTGCCAGCGCTGTAAAGGGTTCCTACAATGAGCAGTTCTTC

clone_size: few
v_call: TRBV2
j_call: TRBJ1-5
d_call: -
cdr3_aa: CASRDGGELGNQPQHF
cdr3_nt: TGTGCCAGCAGAGACGGTGGGGAGCTAGGCAATCAGCCCCAGCATTTT

clone_size: once
v_call: TRBV19
j_call: TRBJ1-5
d_call: -
cdr3_aa: CASRVVSNQPQHF
cdr3_nt: TGTGCCAGTAGGGTTGTAAGCAATCAGCCCCAGCATTTT

clone_size: once
v_call: TRBV27
j_call: TRBJ2-7
d_call: -
cdr3_aa: CASSPRQSYEQYF
cdr3_nt: TGTGCCAGCAGTCCCCGACAGTCCTACGAGCAGTACTTC

clone_size: -
v_call: TRBV30
j_call: TRBJ1-2
d_call: TRBD1
cdr3_aa: CACHHDRDFFGYTF
cdr3_nt: TGTGCCTGCCATCACGACAGGGATTTTTTTGGCTACACCTTC

clone_size: -
v_call: TRBV5-6
j_call: TRBJ2-7
d_call: -
cdr3_aa: CASSFKDRQYEQYF
cdr3_nt: TGTGCCAGCAGCTTCAAGGACCGCCAGTACGAGCAGTACTTC

clone_size: -
v_call: TRBV19
j_call: TRBJ2-7
d_call: -
cdr3_aa: CASSIANPRKTYEQYF
cdr3_nt: TGTGCCAGTAGTATAGCCAATCCCCGAAAAACCTACGAGCAGTACTTC

clone_size: few
v_call: TRBV7-2
j_call: TRBJ1-1
d_call: -
cdr3_aa: CASSLWGEAFF
cdr3_nt: TGTGCCAGCAGCTTATGGGGTGAAGCTTTCTTT

clone_size: -
v_call: TRBV7-2
j_call: TRBJ2-7
d_call: TRBD1
cdr3_aa: CASSLKKDREQYF
cdr3_nt: TGTGCCAGCAGCCTAAAAAAAGACAGGGAACAGTACTTC

clone_size: -
v_call: TRBV4-2
j_call: TRBJ2-5
d_call: -
cdr3_aa: CASSQDAAGYIAERETQYF
cdr3_nt: TGTGCCAGCAGCCAAGATGCCGCTGGGTACATAGCCGAGAGAGAGACCCAGTACTTC

clone_size: -
v_call: TRBV5-1
j_call: TRBJ2-3
d_call: -
cdr3_aa: CASSLAGGKDTQYF
cdr3_nt: TGCGCCAGCAGCTTGGCCGGGGGCAAGGATACGCAGTATTTT

clone_size: -
v_call: TRBV9
j_call: TRBJ1-4
d_call: -
cdr3_aa: CASSRGQTTNEKLFF
cdr3_nt: TGTGCCAGCAGCCGCGGACAGACTACTAATGAAAAACTGTTTTTT

clone_size: -
v_call: TRBV5-4
j_call: TRBJ2-3
d_call: TRBD2
cdr3_aa: CASSSSGGTRADTQYF
cdr3_nt: TGTGCCAGCAGCTCTAGCGGGGGAACGAGGGCAGATACGCAGTATTTT

clone_size: -
v_call: TRBV10-3
j_call: TRBJ1-1
d_call: TRBD1
cdr3_aa: CAISGGQGAKTEAFF
cdr3_nt: TGTGCCATCAGTGGGGGACAGGGGGCCAAAACTGAAGCTTTCTTT